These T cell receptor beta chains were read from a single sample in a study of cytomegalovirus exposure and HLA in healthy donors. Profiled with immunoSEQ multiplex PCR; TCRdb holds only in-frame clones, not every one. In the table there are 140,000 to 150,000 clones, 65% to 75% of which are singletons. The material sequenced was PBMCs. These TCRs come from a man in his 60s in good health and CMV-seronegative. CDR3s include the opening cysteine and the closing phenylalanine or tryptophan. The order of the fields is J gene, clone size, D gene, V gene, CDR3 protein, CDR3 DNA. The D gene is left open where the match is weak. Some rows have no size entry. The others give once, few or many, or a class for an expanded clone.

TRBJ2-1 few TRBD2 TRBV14 CASSPGLAGLHEQFF TGTGCCAGCAGCCCGGGACTAGCGGGACTGCATGAGCAGTTCTTC
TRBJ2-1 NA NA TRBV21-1 CASSKTFGTSGSRCYNEQFF TGTGCCAGCAGCAAAACTTTCGGTACTAGCGGGAGCCGCTGCTACAATGAGCAGTTCTTC
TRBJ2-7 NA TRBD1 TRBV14 CASSQIPGTGPYEQYF TGTGCCAGCAGCCAAATCCCCGGGACAGGCCCCTACGAGCAGTACTTC
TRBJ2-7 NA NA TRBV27 CASSLSQGTTYEQYF TGTGCCAGCAGTCTGTCACAGGGTACTACCTACGAGCAGTACTTC
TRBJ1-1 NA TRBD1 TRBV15 CATSRYRQGLSQRGTEAFF TGTGCCACCAGCAGATATAGACAGGGACTGTCCCAGAGAGGGACTGAAGCTTTCTTT
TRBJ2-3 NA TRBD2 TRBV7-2 CASSPRTSGTSDTQYF TGTGCCAGCAGCCCGCGGACTAGCGGGACCTCAGATACGCAGTATTTT
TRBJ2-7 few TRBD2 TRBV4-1 CASSQSLLAERYEQYF TGCGCCAGCAGCCAATCTTTGCTAGCGGAGCGCTACGAGCAGTACTTC
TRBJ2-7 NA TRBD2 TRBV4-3 CASSQMASGGYEQYF TGCGCCAGCAGCCAAATGGCTAGCGGAGGCTACGAGCAGTACTTC
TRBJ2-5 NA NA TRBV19 CASSISSTIETQYF TGTGCCAGTAGTATTTCTAGTACGATAGAGACCCAGTACTTC
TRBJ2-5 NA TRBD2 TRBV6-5 CASSAGLATGGTQYF TGTGCCAGCAGTGCGGGACTAGCGACTGGAGGGACCCAGTACTTC
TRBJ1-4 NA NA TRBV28 CASSLWATGSTNEKLFF TGTGCCAGCAGTTTGTGGGCTACAGGTTCAACTAATGAAAAACTGTTTTTT
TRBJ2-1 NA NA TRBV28 CASRAASSYNEQFF TGTGCCAGCAGAGCGGCGAGCTCCTACAATGAGCAGTTCTTC
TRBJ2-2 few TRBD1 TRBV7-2 CASSRDRVDTGELFF TGTGCCAGCAGCAGAGACAGGGTGGACACCGGGGAGCTGTTTTTT
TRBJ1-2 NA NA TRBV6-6 CASSVDSYGYTF TGTGCCAGCAGTGTCGACAGCTATGGCTACACCTTC
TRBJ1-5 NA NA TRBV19 CASNPQGQPNQPQHF TGTGCCAGTAACCCTCAAGGACAGCCCAATCAGCCCCAGCATTTT
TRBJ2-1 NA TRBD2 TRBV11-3 CASSPEAGDGYNEQFF TGTGCCAGCAGCCCAGAGGCGGGAGACGGCTACAATGAGCAGTTCTTC
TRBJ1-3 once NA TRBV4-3 CASSQAPTVSGNTIYF TGCGCCAGCAGCCAAGCCCCGACAGTTTCTGGAAACACCATATATTTT
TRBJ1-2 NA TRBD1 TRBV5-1 CASSLEGQAGYGYTF TGCGCCAGCAGCTTGGAGGGACAGGCGGGCTATGGCTACACCTTC
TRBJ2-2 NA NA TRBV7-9 CASRGGLNTGELFF TGTGCCAGCAGGGGCGGGTTGAACACCGGGGAGCTGTTTTTT
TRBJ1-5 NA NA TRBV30 CAWSQGRINQPQHF TGTGCCTGGAGTCAGGGCAGGATCAATCAGCCCCAGCATTTT
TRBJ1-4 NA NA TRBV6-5 CASSYSTLREKLFF TGTGCCAGCAGTTACTCGACTCTACGCGAAAAACTGTTTTTT
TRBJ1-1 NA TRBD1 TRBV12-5 CASGSNPGQGMKAFF TGTGCTAGTGGTTCCAATCCGGGACAGGGAATGAAAGCTTTCTTT